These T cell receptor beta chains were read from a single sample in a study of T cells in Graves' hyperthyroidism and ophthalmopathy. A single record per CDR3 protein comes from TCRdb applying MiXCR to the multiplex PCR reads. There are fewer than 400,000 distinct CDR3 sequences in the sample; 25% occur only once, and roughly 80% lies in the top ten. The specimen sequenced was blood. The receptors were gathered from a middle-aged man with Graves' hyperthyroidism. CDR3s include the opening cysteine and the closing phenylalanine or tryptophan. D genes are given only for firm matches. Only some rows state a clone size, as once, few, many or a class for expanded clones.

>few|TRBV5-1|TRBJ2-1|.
TGCGCCAGCAGCTTGGTATCTACTCAGGAGTTCTTC
CASSLVSTQEFF
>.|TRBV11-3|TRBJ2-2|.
TGTGCCAGCAGCTCCTCGAGGACCGGGGAGCTGTTTTTT
CASSSSRTGELFF
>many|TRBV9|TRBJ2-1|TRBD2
TGTGCCAGCAGCCCCAGTCCAGCGGGACTAAATGAGCAGTTCTTC
CASSPSPAGLNEQFF
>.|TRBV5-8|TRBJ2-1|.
TGTGCCAGCAGCTTGGTTCGAAGAAACAATGAGCAGTTCTTC
CASSLVRRNNEQFF
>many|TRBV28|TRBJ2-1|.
TGTGCCAGCAGTTACAGCGGTTACAATGAGCAGTTCTTC
CASSYSGYNEQFF
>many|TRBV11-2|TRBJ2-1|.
TGTGCCAGCAGGGATCCGGGACTCTTATACAATGAGCAGTTCTTC
CASRDPGLLYNEQFF
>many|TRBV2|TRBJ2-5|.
TGTGCCAGCTTCCTAGACGGTATCGGGACCCAGTACTTC
CASFLDGIGTQYF
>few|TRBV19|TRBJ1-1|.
TGTGCCAGTAAAACGAGGGTTGTAGACACTGAAGCTTTCTTT
CASKTRVVDTEAFF
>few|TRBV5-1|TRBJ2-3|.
TGCGCCAGCACCTACCGAACTAGCACAGATACGCAGTATTTT
CASTYRTSTDTQYF
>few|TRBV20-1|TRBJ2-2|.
TGCAGTGCTAGAGATCCCAGTCACACCGGGGAGCTGTTTTTT
CSARDPSHTGELFF
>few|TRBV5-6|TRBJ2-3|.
TGTGCCAGCAGCTTAACGGGAGCAAGAGATACGCAGTATTTT
CASSLTGARDTQYF
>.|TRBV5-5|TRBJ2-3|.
TGTGCCAGCAGCTTCGACAGAAGGAATACGCAGTATTTT
CASSFDRRNTQYF
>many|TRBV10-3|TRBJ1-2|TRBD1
TGTGCCATCACCCGGGACAGGGAAGCCTATGGCTACACCTTC
CAITRDREAYGYTF
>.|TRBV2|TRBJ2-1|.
TGTGCCAGCAGTGTTGAATCATGGAGTCTGTACAATGAGCAGTTCTTC
CASSVESWSLYNEQFF
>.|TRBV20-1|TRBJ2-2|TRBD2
TGCAGTGCCCTAGGGCTAGCGGCCGGGGAGCTGTTTTTT
CSALGLAAGELFF
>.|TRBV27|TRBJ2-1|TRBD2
TGTGCCAGCAGTTCCAGACTAGCGGGAGGCTCGAGCTCCTACAATGAGCAGTTCTTC
CASSSRLAGGSSSYNEQFF
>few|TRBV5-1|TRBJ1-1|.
TGCGCCAGCAATGGGGAAGCTTTGCCTACCACTGAAGCTTTCTTT
CASNGEALPTTEAFF
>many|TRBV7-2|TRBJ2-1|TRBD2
TGTGCCAGCAGCTTAGAAGGGACTAGCGGCTACAATGAGCAGTTCTTC
CASSLEGTSGYNEQFF
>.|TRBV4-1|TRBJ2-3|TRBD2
TGCGCCAGCAGCCAAGATTTCCTAGCGGGAAGCACAGATACGCAGTATTTT
CASSQDFLAGSTDTQYF
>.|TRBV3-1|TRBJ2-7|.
TGTGCCAGCAGCCAAGGGAGGTCTGACGAGCAGTACTTC
CASSQGRSDEQYF
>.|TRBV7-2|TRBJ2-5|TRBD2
TGTGCCAGCAGCCCCATCTGGGCGGGAGGGCGAAAGGAGACCCAGTACTTC
CASSPIWAGGRKETQYF
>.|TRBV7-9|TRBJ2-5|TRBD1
TGTGCCAGCAGCTTCGTGACAGGGGAAGAGACCCAGTACTTC
CASSFVTGEETQYF
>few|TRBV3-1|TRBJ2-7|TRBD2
TGTGCCAGCAGCCAAGTCAATAGCGGGGCTTCCTACGAGCAGTACTTC
CASSQVNSGASYEQYF
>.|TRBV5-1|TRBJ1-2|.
TGCGCCAGCAGCTTGGACACCAGACACTATGGCTACACCTTC
CASSLDTRHYGYTF
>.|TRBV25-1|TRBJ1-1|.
TGTGCCAGCAGTAACAGGGTTGACACTGAAGCTTTCTTT
CASSNRVDTEAFF
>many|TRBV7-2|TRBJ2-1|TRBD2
TGTGCCAGCAGCTTAAGAGTAGCGGGCTCCTACAATGAGCAGTTCTTC
CASSLRVAGSYNEQFF
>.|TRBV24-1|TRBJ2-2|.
TGTGCCACCGAGCAAGCGAACACCGGGGAGCTGTTTTTT
CATEQANTGELFF
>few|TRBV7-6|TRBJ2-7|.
TGTGCCAGCAGCCCTCGGAGGGACGGTGGAGGCGAGCAGTACTTC
CASSPRRDGGGEQYF
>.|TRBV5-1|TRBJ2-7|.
TGCGCCAGCAGCTTAAAGGGGGTAACCTACGAGCAGTACTTC
CASSLKGVTYEQYF
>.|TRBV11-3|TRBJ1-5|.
TGTGCCAGCAGCTCCTCCCCGAGTCAGCCCCAGCATTTT
CASSSSPSQPQHF
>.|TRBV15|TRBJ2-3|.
TGTGCCACCAGCCCCACAGACACAGATACGCAGTATTTT
CATSPTDTDTQYF
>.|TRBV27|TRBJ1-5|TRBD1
TGTGCCAGCAGTGGGGACAGCAGGCGATCGGCCCAGCATTTT
CASSGDSRRSAQHF
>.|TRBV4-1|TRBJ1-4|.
TGCGCCAGCAGCCAAGAAAGGGTGTGGACTAATGAAAAACTGTTTTTT
CASSQERVWTNEKLFF
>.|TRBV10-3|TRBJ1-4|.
TGTGCCATCAGTGATCCAGTCATGACGGGTGAAAAACTGTTTTTT
CAISDPVMTGEKLFF
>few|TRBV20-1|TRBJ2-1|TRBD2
TGCAGTGCTACGGGACTAGCGGATAGGAATGAGCAGTTCTTC
CSATGLADRNEQFF
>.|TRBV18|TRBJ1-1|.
TGTGCCAGCTCACCTACTGGTCCCAGCGTTCTGAACACTGAAGCTTTCTTT
CASSPTGPSVLNTEAFF
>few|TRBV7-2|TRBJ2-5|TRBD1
TGTGCCACCAGACAGGGGGGTATAATGTACTTC
CATRQGGIMYF
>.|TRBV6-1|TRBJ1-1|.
TGTGCCACCACTTCCCGATCAAACACCTGGGGTCCTGAAGCTTTCTTT
CATTSRSNTWGPEAFF
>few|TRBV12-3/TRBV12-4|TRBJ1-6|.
TGTGCCAGCAGTCTGGCCTACCCAGGAGGGGGTTCACCCCTCCACTTT
CASSLAYPGGGSPLHF
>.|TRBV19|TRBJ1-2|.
TGTGCCAGTAGCCCCCTCGGCGGACAGAACTATGGCTACACCTTC
CASSPLGGQNYGYTF
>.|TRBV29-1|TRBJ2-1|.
TGCAGCGGGGCCGTGGGGGCACCTGGGAATGAGCAGTTCTTC
CSGAVGAPGNEQFF
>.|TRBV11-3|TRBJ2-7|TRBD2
TGTGCCAGCAGCTTAGTGGAGCGGGGTTCCTACGAGCAGTACTTC
CASSLVERGSYEQYF
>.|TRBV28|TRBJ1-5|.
TGTGCCAGCAGTTTATGGCGGGAAAATCAGCCCCAGCATTTT
CASSLWRENQPQHF
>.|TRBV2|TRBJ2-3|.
TGTGCCACCCCGGGGGATACGCAGTATTTT
CATPGDTQYF
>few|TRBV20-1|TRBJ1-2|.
TGCAGTGCCCTACAAAATACAGTCAACTATGGCTACACCTTC
CSALQNTVNYGYTF
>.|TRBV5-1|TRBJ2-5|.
TGCGCCAGCAGCTTGGTTGGCAGGGGAAGAAAGGAGACCCAGTACTTC
CASSLVGRGRKETQYF
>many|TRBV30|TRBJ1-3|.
TGTGCCTGGAGTGTACACGGAAACACCATATATTTT
CAWSVHGNTIYF